Described below is a single TCR beta chain sequence and its context. Its antigen is not known. These data come from a study of CD8 T cells in Susac syndrome. Blood CD8+ and CD4+ T cells underwent high-throughput TCR beta sequencing. RNA was extracted with the RNeasy kit, and a quantity of roughly 0.5 to 1 ug was reverse transcribed using random hexamers. Across 54 Vbeta and 13 Jbeta, immunoSEQ multiplex PCR amplified TCR beta CDR3. TCRdb recomputed calls from the immunoSEQ multiplex PCR reads with MiXCR, one row per CDR3 protein. The table shows about 200,000 distinct CDR3 sequences, with roughly nine tenths occurring only once. General study points: None of the CD4+ T cell repertoires in Susac syndrome showed clonal expansion.

V was pared by 3 bases and J by 7 bases, with 21 bases between. Germline V lookup: CDR1 SQVTM, CDR2 ANQGSEA. CDR3 length equals 15 residues. Sequenced sample: CD4+ T cells from PBMCs. The V call is TRBV29-1, the J call TRBJ1-2, with D maybe TRBD1 (6 bases). This TCR came from a human donor with Susac syndrome. The CDR3 reads CSVDLYDRGAGGYTF. The CDR3 nucleotides are TGCAGCGTTGATCTCTACGATCGGGGGGCCGGTGGCTACACCTTC.